This TCR beta chain was sequenced for a study of cytomegalovirus exposure and HLA in healthy donors. In the case of this clone: Its target is not known.

The study ran its PCR with 60 Vbeta and 13 Jbeta primers. Sequencing was performed with immunoSEQ multiplex PCR; in TCRdb, only in-frame clones are kept and a portion is missing. In the table there are more than 110,000 clones, 80% of which are singletons. Study conclusions and caveats: Differences between HLA loci emerged in a later analysis of TCR association rates, with DRB1 most and HLA-C fewest. In an earlier analysis, in fewer than 700 donors, most V segments appeared productive either ~87% or ~30% of the time.

This clonotype was sampled from a man aged 45 to 65 in good health and CMV-seronegative. The sequencing input was PBMCs.

The CDR3 DNA reads as TGCGCCAGCAGCCAGGGGCTAGCGGGAGTGGGAGAGACCCAGTACTTC. It is translated as CASSQGLAGVGETQYF. V usage is TRBV4-1 and J usage is TRBJ2-5, with 10 bases fitting TRBD2. V shed 3 bases, J shed 4 bases, and the junction held 8 bases outside the gene matches. The CDR3 is made up of 16 amino acids. Germline-derived CDR1 and CDR2 are MGHRA and YSYEKL.